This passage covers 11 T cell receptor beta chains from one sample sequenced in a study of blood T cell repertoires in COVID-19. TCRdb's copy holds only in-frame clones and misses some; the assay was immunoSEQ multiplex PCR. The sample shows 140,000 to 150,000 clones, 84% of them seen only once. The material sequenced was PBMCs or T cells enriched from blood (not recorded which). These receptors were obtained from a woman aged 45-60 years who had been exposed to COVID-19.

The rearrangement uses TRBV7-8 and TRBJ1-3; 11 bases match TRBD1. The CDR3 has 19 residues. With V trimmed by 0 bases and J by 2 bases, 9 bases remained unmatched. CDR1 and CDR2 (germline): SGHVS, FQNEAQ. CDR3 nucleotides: TGTGCCAGCAGCTTAGCGGGACAGGGGGTGGTTATAGCTGGAAACACCATATATTTT. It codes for CASSLAGQGVVIAGNTIYF.

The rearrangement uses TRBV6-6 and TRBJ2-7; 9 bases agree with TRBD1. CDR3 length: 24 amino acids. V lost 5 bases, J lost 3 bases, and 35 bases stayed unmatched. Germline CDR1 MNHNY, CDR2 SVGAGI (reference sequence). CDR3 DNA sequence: TGTGCCAGCAGTCCTCCCACTCCGTGGCGATACGGGGACAGGGACGCCCCCGCTTACTACGAGCAGTACTTC. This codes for CASSPPTPWRYGDRDAPAYYEQYF.

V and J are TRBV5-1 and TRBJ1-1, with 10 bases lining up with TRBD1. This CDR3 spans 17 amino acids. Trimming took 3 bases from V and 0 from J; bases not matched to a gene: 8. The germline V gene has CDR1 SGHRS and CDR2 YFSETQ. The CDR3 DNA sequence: TGCGCCAGCAGCTCCCGGGACAGGGGACTCATGAACACTGAAGCTTTCTTT. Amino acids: CASSSRDRGLMNTEAFF.

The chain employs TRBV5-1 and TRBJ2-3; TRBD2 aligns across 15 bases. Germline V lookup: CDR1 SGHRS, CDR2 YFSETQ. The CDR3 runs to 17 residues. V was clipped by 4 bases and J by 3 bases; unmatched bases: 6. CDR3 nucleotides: TGCGCCAGCAGCCCTTGGACTAGCGGGGGGGCGACAGATACGCAGTATTTT. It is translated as CASSPWTSGGATDTQYF.

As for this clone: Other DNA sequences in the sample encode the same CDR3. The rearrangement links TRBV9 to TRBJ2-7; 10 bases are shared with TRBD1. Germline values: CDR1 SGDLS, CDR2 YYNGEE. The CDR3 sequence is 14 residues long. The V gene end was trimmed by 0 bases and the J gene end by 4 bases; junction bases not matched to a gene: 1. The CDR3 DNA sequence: TGTGCCAGCAGCGTAGGGGGACAGGGGTACGAGCAGTACTTC. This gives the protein CASSVGGQGYEQYF. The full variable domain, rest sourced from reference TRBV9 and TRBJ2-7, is DSGVTQTPKHLITATGQRVTLRCSPRSGDLSVYWYQQSLDQGLQFLIQYYNGEERAKGNILERFSAQQFPDLHSELNLSSLELGDSALYFCASSVGGQGYEQYFGPGTRLTVT.

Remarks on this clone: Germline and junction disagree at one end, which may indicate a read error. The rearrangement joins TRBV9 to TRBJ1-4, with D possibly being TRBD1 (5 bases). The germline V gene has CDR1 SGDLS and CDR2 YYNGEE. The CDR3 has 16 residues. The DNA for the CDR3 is TGTGCCAGCCGCGTCGGGGGTGGGGGTTATAATGAAAAACTGTTTTTT. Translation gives CASRVGGGGYNEKLFF. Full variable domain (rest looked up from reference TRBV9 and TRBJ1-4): DSGVTQTPKHLITATGQRVTLRCSPRSGDLSVYWYQQSLDQGLQFLIQYYNGEERAKGNILERFSAQQFPDLHSELNLSSLELGDSALYFCASRVGGGGYNEKLFFGSGTQLSVL.

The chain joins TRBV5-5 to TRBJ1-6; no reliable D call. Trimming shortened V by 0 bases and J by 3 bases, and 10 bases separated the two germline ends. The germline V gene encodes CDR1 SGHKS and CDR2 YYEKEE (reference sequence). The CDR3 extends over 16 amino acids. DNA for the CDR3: TGTGCCAGCAGCTTGGACAGCATTGGCTATAATTCACCCCTCCACTTT. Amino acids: CASSLDSIGYNSPLHF.

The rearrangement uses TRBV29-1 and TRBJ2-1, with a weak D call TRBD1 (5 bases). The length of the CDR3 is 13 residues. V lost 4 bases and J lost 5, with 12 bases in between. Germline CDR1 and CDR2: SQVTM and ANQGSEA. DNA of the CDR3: TGCAGCGTTGGCAGGGCGCTGGACAATGAGCAGTTCTTC. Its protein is CSVGRALDNEQFF.

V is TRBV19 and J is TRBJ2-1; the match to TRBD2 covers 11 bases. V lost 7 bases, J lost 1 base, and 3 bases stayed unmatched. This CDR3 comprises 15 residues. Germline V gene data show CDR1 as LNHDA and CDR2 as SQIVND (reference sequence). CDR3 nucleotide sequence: TGTGCCAGTAAGGCTAGCGGGGGGTCCTACAATGAGCAGTTCTTC. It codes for CASKASGGSYNEQFF.

CDR3 DNA sequence: TGTGCCAGCACCCTAGCGGACACAGATACGCAGTATTTT. It is translated as CASTLADTDTQYF. The chain couples TRBV12-3 or TRBV12-4 to TRBJ2-3; TRBD2 agrees at 7 bases. With V trimmed by 7 bases and J by 2 bases, 3 bases remained unmatched. This CDR3 contains 13 residues.

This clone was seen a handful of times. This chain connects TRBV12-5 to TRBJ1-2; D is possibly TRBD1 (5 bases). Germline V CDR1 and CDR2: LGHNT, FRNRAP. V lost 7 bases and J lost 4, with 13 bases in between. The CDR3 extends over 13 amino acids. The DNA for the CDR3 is TGTGCTAGTGCCCCGGGGGGGTCCTATGGCTACACCTTC. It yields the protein CASAPGGSYGYTF. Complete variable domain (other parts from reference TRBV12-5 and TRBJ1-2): DARVTQTPRHKVTEMGQEVTMRCQPILGHNTVFWYRQTMMQGLELLAYFRNRAPLDDSGMPKDRFSAEMPDATLATLKIQPSEPRDSAVYFCASAPGGSYGYTFGSGTRLTVV.